What follows describes a single T cell receptor (beta chain). The data belong to a study of blood T cell repertoires in COVID-19. Germline loops: CDR1 SQVTM, CDR2 ANQGSEA. The CDR3 is 14 residues long. The V and J ends lost 6 bases and 4 bases, in that order; junction bases with no gene match: 9. In the original workflow: Reference gene primer amplification yielded estimated nucleated cell counts. Only in-frame clones appear in the TCRdb table, and some are missing; sequencing was by immunoSEQ multiplex PCR. That table gives V, J and clone size, and the DNA gave D and trimming. In the table there are about 40,000 clones, around 90% of which are singletons.

This sequence was found in a man aged 60-69 years with acute or convalescent COVID-19. Sequences were obtained from peripheral blood. The chain uses TRBV29-1 and TRBJ1-1; 9 positions match TRBD1. The chain's CDR3 is CSVDGQGYITEAFF. DNA for the CDR3: TGCAGCGTGGATGGACAGGGGTATATCACTGAAGCTTTCTTT.